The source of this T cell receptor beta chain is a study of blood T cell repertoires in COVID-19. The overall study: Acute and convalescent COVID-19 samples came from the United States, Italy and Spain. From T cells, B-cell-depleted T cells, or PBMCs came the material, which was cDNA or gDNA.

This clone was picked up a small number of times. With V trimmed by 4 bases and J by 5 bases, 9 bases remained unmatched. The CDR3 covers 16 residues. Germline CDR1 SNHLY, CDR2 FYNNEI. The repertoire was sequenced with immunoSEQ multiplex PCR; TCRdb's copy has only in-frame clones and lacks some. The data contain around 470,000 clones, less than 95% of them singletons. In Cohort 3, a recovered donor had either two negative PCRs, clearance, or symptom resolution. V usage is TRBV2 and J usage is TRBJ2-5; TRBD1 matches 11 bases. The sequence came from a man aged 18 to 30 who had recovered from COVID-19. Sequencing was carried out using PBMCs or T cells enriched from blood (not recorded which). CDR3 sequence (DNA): TGTGCCAGCAGTGGGGGACAGGGGGTTTTTTCGGAGACCCAGTACTTC. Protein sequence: CASSGGQGVFSETQYF.